One sample yielded the 8 T cell receptor beta chains listed below, sequenced in a study of blood T cells in healthy people across ages. A second PCR of 7 to 11 cycles used a sample-barcoded 5' primer and a J-beta primer mix. In TCRdb, the 5' RACE reads were re-called with MiXCR into one record per CDR3 protein. This table has roughly 1.5 million distinct CDR3 sequences, approximately 43% appearing once. The sequenced sample consisted of blood. Every receptor here comes from a young woman in good health.

This clonotype was recorded a few times. V and J are TRBV6-6 and TRBJ2-6, with D possibly being TRBD1 (5 bases). CDR1 MNHNY and CDR2 SVGAGI come from the germline V gene (reference sequence). The CDR3 has 14 residues. V lost 7 bases and J lost 0, with 7 bases in between. The CDR3 loop is CASMGLSGANVLTF. The DNA of the CDR3 is TGTGCCAGCATGGGGCTCTCTGGGGCCAACGTCCTGACTTTC.

The chain recombines TRBV18 with TRBJ2-6; the D is unclear. This CDR3 has 15 amino acids. Trimming removed 3 bases at V and 2 bases at J, with 8 bases between. Germline lookup yields CDR1 KGHSH and CDR2 LQKENI. The CDR3 protein is CASSPSVTGANVLTF. For the CDR3, the DNA is TGTGCCAGCTCACCGTCTGTCACTGGGGCCAACGTCCTGACTTTC.

The chain is built from TRBV7-2 and TRBJ2-5; 9 bases map to TRBD2. The J call may be in error: the DNA end matches TRBJ2-7 better. Germline CDR1 reads SGHTA; CDR2 reads FQGNSA. The CDR3 sequence is 15 residues long. The CDR3 spells CASSSNSGSLYEQYF. The CDR3 bases are TGTGCCAGCAGTTCCAATAGCGGGAGCCTCTACGAGCAGTACTTC.

This clonotype occurred a few times. V is TRBV7-2 and J is TRBJ2-1; D is undetermined. Germline CDR1 SGHTA, CDR2 FQGNSA. The CDR3 loop spans 15 amino acids. V was pared by 0 bases and J by 2 bases, with 8 bases between. The CDR3 region is CASSLAGTTYNEQFF. The CDR3, as DNA: TGTGCCAGCAGCTTAGCGGGCACCACCTACAATGAGCAGTTCTTC.

The CDR3: CASSPYPEGAGEKLFF. In DNA, the CDR3 is TGCGCCAGCAGCCCCTACCCGGAGGGCGCGGGCGAAAAACTGTTTTTT. This chain connects TRBV4-1 to TRBJ1-4; no firm D call. Trimming left V 4 bases short and J 8 bases short, with 20 bases between. Germline V CDR1 and CDR2: MGHRA, YSYEKL. The CDR3 spans 16 residues.

This sequence joins TRBV6-4 and TRBJ2-3; 8 bases are a match to TRBD2. CDR1 and CDR2 (germline): MRHNA, SNTAGT. This CDR3 is 16 amino acids long. Germline trimming cut 3 bases from V and 2 bases from J; bases unmatched to any gene: 7. The CDR3 protein is CASSEASGLNTDTQYF. In DNA, the CDR3 is TGTGCCAGCAGTGAGGCTAGCGGGTTAAACACAGATACGCAGTATTTT.

V is TRBV24-1 and J is TRBJ2-3, with 11 bases lining up with TRBD2. With V trimmed by 4 bases and J by 2 bases, 4 bases remained unmatched. Germline lookup yields CDR1 KGHDR and CDR2 SFDVKD. CDR3 length: 16 residues. The CDR3 DNA is TGTGCCACCAGTGACGCTAGCGGGAGGTCCACAGATACGCAGTATTTT. The encoded protein is CATSDASGRSTDTQYF.

The chain is built from TRBV13 and TRBJ2-7; possibly TRBD1 for D (6 bases). Germline lookup yields CDR1 PRHDT and CDR2 FYEKMQ (reference sequence). The CDR3 consists of 15 residues. Trimming removed 5 bases at V and 6 bases at J, with 20 bases between. CDR3 loop: CASSHRPGHSGEQYF. Written as DNA, the CDR3 is TGTGCCAGCAGCCACCGACCGGGACATTCAGGCGAGCAGTACTTC.